This T cell receptor beta chain was sequenced for a study of beta chain features in type 1 diabetes. This clone was counted a few times. The antigen is undetermined. Deletions cut 5 bases from V and 4 bases from J, with 15 bases between. The V gene's germline CDR1 is LNHDA and CDR2 SQIVND (reference sequence). There are 14 residues in the CDR3. Study-wide findings and caveats: Shortening of TCRB CDR3s, moderate but significant, appeared in all four CD4+ subsets of Type 1 diabetes patients.

What was sequenced were expressed TCRB transcripts, since all of the isolated RNA had been reverse transcribed. Assay used: immunoSEQ multiplex PCR; TCRdb lists only in-frame clones, some missing. The sample yields about 47,000 clones, approximately 43% seen once. The receptor comes from a man aged 25-40 years with type 1 diabetes. Sequenced input: stem cell memory CD4+ T cells from blood. This chain links TRBV19 with TRBJ2-7; possible D gene TRBD2, 5 bases. This chain's CDR3 is CASSFRDYQYEQYF. The CDR3 nucleotides read TGTGCCAGTAGTTTTCGCGACTATCAATACGAGCAGTACTTC.